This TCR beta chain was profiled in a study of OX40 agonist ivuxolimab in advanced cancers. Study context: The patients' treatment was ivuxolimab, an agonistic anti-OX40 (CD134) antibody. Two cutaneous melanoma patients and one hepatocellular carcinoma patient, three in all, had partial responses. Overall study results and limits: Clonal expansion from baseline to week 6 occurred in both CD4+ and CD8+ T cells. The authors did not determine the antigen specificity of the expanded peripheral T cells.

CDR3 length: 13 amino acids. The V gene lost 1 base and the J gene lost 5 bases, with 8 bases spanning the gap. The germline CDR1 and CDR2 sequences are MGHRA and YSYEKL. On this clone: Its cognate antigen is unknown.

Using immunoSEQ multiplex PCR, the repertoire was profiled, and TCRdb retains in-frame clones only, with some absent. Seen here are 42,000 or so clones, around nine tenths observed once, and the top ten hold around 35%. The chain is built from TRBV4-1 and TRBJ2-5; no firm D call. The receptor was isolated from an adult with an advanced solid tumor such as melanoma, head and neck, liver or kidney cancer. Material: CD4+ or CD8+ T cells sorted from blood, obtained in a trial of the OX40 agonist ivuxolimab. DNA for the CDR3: TGCGCCAGCAGCCAAGGACCCTTTGAGACCCAGTACTTC. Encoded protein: CASSQGPFETQYF.